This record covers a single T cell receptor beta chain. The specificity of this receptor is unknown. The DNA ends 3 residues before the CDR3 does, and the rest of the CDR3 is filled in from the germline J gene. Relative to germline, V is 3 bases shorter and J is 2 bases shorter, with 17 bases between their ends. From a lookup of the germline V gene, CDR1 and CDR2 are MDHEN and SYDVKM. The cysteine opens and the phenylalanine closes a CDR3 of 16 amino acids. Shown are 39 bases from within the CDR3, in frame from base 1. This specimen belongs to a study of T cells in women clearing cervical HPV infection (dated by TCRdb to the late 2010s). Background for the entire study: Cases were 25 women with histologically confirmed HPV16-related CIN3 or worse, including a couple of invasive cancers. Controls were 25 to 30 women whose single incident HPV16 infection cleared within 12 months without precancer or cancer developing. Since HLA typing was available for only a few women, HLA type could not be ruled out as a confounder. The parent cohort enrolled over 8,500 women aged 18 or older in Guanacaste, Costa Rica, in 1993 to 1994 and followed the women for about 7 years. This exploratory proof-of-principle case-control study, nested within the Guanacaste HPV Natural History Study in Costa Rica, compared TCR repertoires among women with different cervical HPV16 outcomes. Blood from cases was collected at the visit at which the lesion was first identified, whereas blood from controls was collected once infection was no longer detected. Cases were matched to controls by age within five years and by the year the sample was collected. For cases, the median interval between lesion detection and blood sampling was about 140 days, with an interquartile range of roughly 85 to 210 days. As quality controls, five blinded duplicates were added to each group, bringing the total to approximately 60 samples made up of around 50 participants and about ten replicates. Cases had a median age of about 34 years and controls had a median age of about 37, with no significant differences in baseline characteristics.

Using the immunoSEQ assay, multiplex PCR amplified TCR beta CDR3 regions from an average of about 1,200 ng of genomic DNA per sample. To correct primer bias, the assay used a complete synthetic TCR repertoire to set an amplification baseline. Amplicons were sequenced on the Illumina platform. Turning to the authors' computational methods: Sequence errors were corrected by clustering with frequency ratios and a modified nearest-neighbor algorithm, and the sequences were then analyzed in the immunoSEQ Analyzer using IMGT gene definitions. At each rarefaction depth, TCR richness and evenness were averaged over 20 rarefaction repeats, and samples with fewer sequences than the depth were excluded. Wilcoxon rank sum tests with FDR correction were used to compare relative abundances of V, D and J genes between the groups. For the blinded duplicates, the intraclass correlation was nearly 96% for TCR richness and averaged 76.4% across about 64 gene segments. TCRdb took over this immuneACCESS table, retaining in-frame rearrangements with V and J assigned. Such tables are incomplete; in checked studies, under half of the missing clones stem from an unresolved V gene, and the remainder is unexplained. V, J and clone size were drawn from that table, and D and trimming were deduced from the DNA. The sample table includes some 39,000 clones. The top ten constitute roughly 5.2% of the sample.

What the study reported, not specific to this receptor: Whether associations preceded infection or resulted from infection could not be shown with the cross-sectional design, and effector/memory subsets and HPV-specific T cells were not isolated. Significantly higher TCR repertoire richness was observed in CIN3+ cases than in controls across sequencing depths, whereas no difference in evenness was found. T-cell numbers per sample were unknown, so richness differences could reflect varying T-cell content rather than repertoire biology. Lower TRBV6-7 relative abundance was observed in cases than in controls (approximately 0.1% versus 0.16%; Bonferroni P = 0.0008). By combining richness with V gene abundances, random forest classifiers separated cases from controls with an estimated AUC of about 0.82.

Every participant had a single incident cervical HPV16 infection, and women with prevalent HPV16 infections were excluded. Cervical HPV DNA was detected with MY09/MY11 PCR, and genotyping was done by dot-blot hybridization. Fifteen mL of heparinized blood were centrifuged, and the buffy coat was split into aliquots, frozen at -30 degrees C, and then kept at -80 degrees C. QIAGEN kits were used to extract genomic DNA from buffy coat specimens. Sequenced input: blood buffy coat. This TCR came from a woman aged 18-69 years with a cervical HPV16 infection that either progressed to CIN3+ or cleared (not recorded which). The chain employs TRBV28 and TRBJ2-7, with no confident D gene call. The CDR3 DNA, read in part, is TGTGCCAGCAGTTTTAAAGCTGTCCCCGCTACCTACGAG. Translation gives CASSFKAVPATYE. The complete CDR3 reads CASSFKAVPATYEQYF.